The rows below give T cell receptor beta chains drawn from one sample of a study of CD8 T cells in ankylosing spondylitis. Each CDR3 protein is one row after TCRdb ran MiXCR on the 5' RACE reads. The sample holds 450,000 to 550,000 distinct CDR3 sequences, approximately 5% seen once. Sequencing input: blood, either unsorted or a sorted T cell fraction (not recorded which). The receptors here all came from a male donor with ankylosing spondylitis. Each CDR3 is given with its conserved first and last residue. A D gene is named only where the DNA matches it firmly. Clone size appears in some rows only: once, few, many, or a class for an expanded clone.

size | J | V | D | CDR3 | DNA
many | TRBJ2-1 | TRBV5-6 | TRBD2 | CASSHIAGGGHEQFF | TGTGCCAGCAGCCACATAGCGGGAGGTGGGCATGAGCAGTTCTTC
many | TRBJ2-7 | TRBV7-2 | - | CASSSRFGVYEQYF | TGTGCCAGCAGCTCCCGATTTGGGGTCTACGAGCAGTACTTC
many | TRBJ2-3 | TRBV20-1 | TRBD1 | CSARAGQGRTDTQYF | TGCAGTGCTAGAGCTGGACAGGGGAGGACAGATACGCAGTATTTT
many | TRBJ2-5 | TRBV4-2 | - | CASSHARDDGQTQYF | TGTGCCAGCAGCCATGCTAGGGACGACGGCCAGACCCAGTACTTC
many | TRBJ2-3 | TRBV28 | TRBD2 | CASSFASGSPDTQYF | TGTGCCAGCAGTTTTGCTAGCGGGAGCCCAGATACGCAGTATTTT
- | TRBJ2-2 | TRBV5-1 | - | CASSLDEVNTGELFF | TGCGCCAGCAGCTTGGATGAGGTTAACACCGGGGAGCTGTTTTTT
many | TRBJ2-7 | TRBV20-1 | TRBD1 | CSASDRGYEQYF | TGCAGTGCTAGTGACAGGGGGTACGAGCAGTACTTC
- | TRBJ2-3 | TRBV5-1 | TRBD1 | CASRLGTGSTDTQYF | TGCGCCAGCAGATTAGGGACAGGGAGCACAGATACGCAGTATTTT
- | TRBJ1-5 | TRBV7-2 | - | CASSPVRGNQPQHF | TGTGCCAGCAGCCCGGTTAGAGGCAATCAGCCCCAGCATTTT
- | TRBJ2-7 | TRBV10-3 | - | CAISELDHEQYF | TGTGCCATCAGTGAACTCGACCACGAGCAGTACTTC
few | TRBJ1-6 | TRBV2 | - | CASRAHRADNSPLHF | TGTGCCAGCAGGGCCCACAGGGCTGATAATTCACCCCTCCACTTT
many | TRBJ1-1 | TRBV7-9 | TRBD1 | CASSSEVGQGARTEAFF | TGTGCCAGCAGCTCAGAAGTGGGACAGGGGGCGAGGACTGAAGCTTTCTTT
- | TRBJ2-5 | TRBV20-1 | - | CSAREGTQETQYF | TGCAGTGCTAGAGAGGGGACCCAAGAGACCCAGTACTTC
- | TRBJ2-7 | TRBV3-1 | TRBD1 | CASSHPGGEQYF | TGTGCCAGCAGCCACCCAGGGGGCGAGCAGTACTTC
many | TRBJ2-7 | TRBV7-2 | - | CASSLVDPYEQYF | TGTGCCAGCAGCTTAGTAGACCCTTACGAGCAGTACTTC
many | TRBJ1-2 | TRBV7-2 | TRBD1 | CASSSRDREGYTF | TGTGCCAGCAGCTCGCGGGACAGGGAAGGCTACACCTTC
- | TRBJ2-1 | TRBV6-2/TRBV6-3 | - | CASKLLDEYYNEQFF | TGTGCCAGCAAATTACTAGACGAATACTACAATGAGCAGTTCTTC